The clone carrying this TCR beta chain was recorded a few times. Its antigen remains unknown. RNA transcripts yielded amplified TCR beta CDR3 regions. In the first-round RT-PCR of the TCR CDR3, the HTBI primer set was used. TCRdb processed the multiplex PCR reads anew with MiXCR; each CDR3 protein has one entry. The table shows 300,000 to 450,000 distinct CDR3 sequences, with 15% to 20% occurring only once. A patient was excluded if there was uncontrolled infection, other autoimmune disease, pregnancy or lactation. CDR3 size: 15 residues. CDR1 and CDR2 (germline): SEHNR, FQNEAQ (reference sequence). V was clipped by 6 bases and J by 1 base, with 15 bases between them. The entry originates in a study of T cells in Graves' hyperthyroidism and ophthalmopathy. Overall study results and limits: Ophthalmopathy was model-predicted a median about six months pre-onset. Most thyroid clonotypes with frequency above 0.001 were detected in blood.

This TCR came from a man aged 18 to 29 with Graves' ophthalmopathy. The sample taken for sequencing was blood. The chain recombines TRBV7-9 with TRBJ1-1; D is possibly TRBD1 (5 bases). CDR3 bases: TGTGCCAGCAGATATATGGGGCGGGGGAACACTGAAGCTTTCTTT. It codes for CASRYMGRGNTEAFF.